This T cell receptor beta chain was obtained from a study of T-cell reconstitution after alpha-beta-depleted transplantation in children. The table lists this clonotype with a count of one. During its preparation, the TCRbeta library received unique molecular identifiers. TCRdb redid the calling of the PCR reads with MiXCR, one entry per CDR3 protein. Among nearly 550,000 distinct CDR3 sequences listed, around 16% were seen once. The CDR3 is made up of 15 amino acids. V shed 4 bases and J 1 base; nucleotides not matched to a gene: 6. Germline V gene sequence: CDR1 MNHEY, CDR2 SVGAGI. This chain joins TRBV6-5 and TRBJ1-1; 7 bases match TRBD1. Source: PBMCs from the stem cell graft donor, taken from the stem cell graft. The sequence came from a human donor who donated a stem cell graft to a child with acute lymphoblastic leukemia. The CDR3 sequence is CASSWAGTANTEAFF. CDR3 DNA: TGTGCCAGCAGTTGGGCCGGGACAGCGAACACTGAAGCTTTCTTT.